Following are 8 T cell receptor beta chains from one sample sequenced in a study of monozygotic twins with inflammatory bowel disease. After re-calling the 5' RACE reads, TCRdb lists one entry per CDR3 protein, DNA absent. This listing includes approximately 330,000 distinct CDR3 sequences. Sample: blood. Receptors were obtained from a human donor with ulcerative colitis or Crohn's disease, or a healthy co-twin of an affected twin (not recorded which).

The chain is built from TRBV7-2 and TRBJ1-5; the D gene TCRdb calls, TRBD1, cannot be checked with no DNA. Germline V gene lookup returns CDR1 SGHTA and CDR2 FQGNSA. This CDR3 has 14 residues. CDR3 sequence: CASSLAEGTQPQHF.

The chain employs TRBV4-3 and TRBJ1-6. The CDR3 totals 16 residues. Germline assignment: CDR1 LGHNA and CDR2 YSLEER. Here the CDR3 reads CASSQDAGSYNSPLHF.

CDR3 loop: CASTWQGLSNEQYF. The rearrangement joins TRBV27 to TRBJ2-7; with no DNA, the TCRdb D assignment of TRBD2 cannot be verified. This CDR3 is 14 amino acids long. The germline CDR1 and CDR2 sequences are MNHEY and SMNVEV (reference sequence).

V usage is TRBV28 and J usage is TRBJ2-7; the TCRdb D gene call, TRBD1, has no DNA to confirm it. CDR1 MDHEN and CDR2 SYDVKM come from the germline V gene. The CDR3 extends over 15 amino acids. The CDR3 sequence: CASSFVGQGPLEQYF.

The chain recombines TRBV10-3 with TRBJ2-7; no DNA is available, so the TRBD1 call from TCRdb remains unchecked. There are 14 residues in the CDR3. Germline CDR1 and CDR2: ENHRY and SYGVKD. The CDR3 loop is CAIRPGQGAREQYF.

This chain links TRBV7-2 with TRBJ1-3. CDR3 length equals 13 residues. The V gene's germline CDR1 is SGHTA and CDR2 FQGNSA. The CDR3 loop reads CASSPNSWSTIYF.

The chain is built from TRBV20-1 and TRBJ2-7; TCRdb gives TRBD1 as the D gene, but with no DNA this cannot be confirmed. The CDR3 totals 14 residues. Germline CDR1 and CDR2: DFQATT and SNEGSKA (reference sequence). The CDR3 is CSARGQGAMYEQYF.

CDR3 region: CASSLQRVPTDTQYF. This chain joins TRBV12-3 or TRBV12-4 and TRBJ2-3; with no DNA, the TCRdb D assignment of TRBD1 cannot be verified. The CDR3 totals 15 residues.